The 19 T cell receptor beta chains below come from one sample, sequenced in a study of cytomegalovirus exposure and HLA in healthy donors. 60 Vbeta and 13 Jbeta primers were used in PCR. Some clones are missing from TCRdb's copy, which holds only in-frame ones; the method was immunoSEQ multiplex PCR. The data contain roughly 250,000 clones, approximately 70% of them singletons. The sequenced sample consisted of PBMCs. The receptors were sampled from a female donor in good health and CMV-seronegative.

The sample holds a few counts of this clone. The chain couples TRBV9 to TRBJ2-5; D call uncertain. The germline CDR1 and CDR2 sequences are SGDLS and YYNGEE. This CDR3 comprises 12 residues. Trimming stripped 4 bases from V and 5 bases from J, with 9 bases between. In DNA form, the CDR3 reads TGTGCCAGCAGCCAGGCTGGGGAGACCCAGTACTTC. Its translation is CASSQAGETQYF.

This chain uses TRBV19 with TRBJ2-2; TRBD1 is a possible D gene (5 bases). The germline V gene encodes CDR1 LNHDA and CDR2 SQIVND (reference sequence). The CDR3 has 14 amino acids. The V end was cut by 3 bases, the J end by 5 bases, with 10 bases between. The CDR3 loop reads CASSIQDITGELFF. CDR3 coding DNA: TGTGCCAGTAGTATCCAGGACATTACCGGGGAGCTGTTTTTT. Looking up the rest from reference TRBV19 and TRBJ2-2 gives the full variable domain: DGGITQSPKYLFRKEGQNVTLSCEQNLNHDAMYWYRQDPGQGLRLIYYSQIVNDFQKGDIAEGYSVSREKKESFPLTVTSAQKNPTAFYLCASSIQDITGELFFGEGSRLTVL.

The V call is TRBV18, the J call TRBJ1-1; 10 positions match TRBD1. CDR1 and CDR2 (germline): KGHSH, LQKENI. Unmatched junction bases numbered 6, after V lost 8 bases and J lost 0 bases. The CDR3 runs to 15 residues. DNA for the CDR3: TGTGCCAGCGTTGGACAGGGGGGTTTGAACACTGAAGCTTTCTTT. The encoded protein is CASVGQGGLNTEAFF.

The J gene is TRBJ2-2, the V gene TRBV29-1, with 8 positions matching TRBD2. Germline CDR1 SQVTM, CDR2 ANQGSEA. V was clipped by 7 bases and J by 5 bases; unmatched bases: 12. There are 15 residues in the CDR3. The CDR3 sequence is CSALLGSGRTGELFF. CDR3 bases: TGCAGCGCTCTCCTGGGGAGCGGGAGAACCGGGGAGCTGTTTTTT.

The V call is TRBV7-9, the J call TRBJ1-4, with D possibly matching TRBD1 (5 bases). The V gene lost 3 bases and the J gene lost 0 bases, with 8 bases spanning the gap. The CDR3 has 15 residues. CDR1 and CDR2 from the germline V gene are SEHNR and FQNEAQ (reference sequence). CDR3 sequence: CASSFQGATNEKLFF. For the CDR3, the DNA is TGTGCCAGCAGCTTTCAGGGCGCAACTAATGAAAAACTGTTTTTT.

This sequence joins TRBV18 and TRBJ2-1; 7 positions match TRBD2. The V gene end was trimmed by 3 bases and the J gene end by 6 bases; junction bases not matched to a gene: 8. The CDR3 has 15 residues. From germline, CDR1 is KGHSH and CDR2 LQKENI. CDR3 sequence (DNA): TGTGCCAGCTCACCGTTGATAGCGGGTGTCAATGAGCAGTTCTTC. Protein: CASSPLIAGVNEQFF.

The sample holds one count of this clone. The V gene is TRBV28, the J gene TRBJ1-1; the D gene is possibly TRBD1 (5 bases). The CDR3 loop spans 16 amino acids. Germline V lookup: CDR1 MDHEN, CDR2 SYDVKM. With 2 bases removed from V and 5 bases from J, the gap between germline ends came to 18 bases. CDR3 protein: CASSLRGGGAGTEAFF. The CDR3 bases are TGTGCCAGCAGTTTAAGGGGCGGAGGGGCAGGGACTGAAGCTTTCTTT.

The chain couples TRBV19 to TRBJ2-1; tentative D call: TRBD1 (6 bases). The CDR3 runs to 15 residues. V dropped 6 bases and J dropped 0 bases, with 12 bases sitting between them. Germline-derived CDR1 and CDR2 are LNHDA and SQIVND (reference sequence). This CDR3 reads CASRKDRSSYNEQFF. CDR3 DNA: TGTGCCAGTAGGAAAGACAGGAGCTCCTACAATGAGCAGTTCTTC. Complete variable domain (other parts from reference TRBV19 and TRBJ2-1): DGGITQSPKYLFRKEGQNVTLSCEQNLNHDAMYWYRQDPGQGLRLIYYSQIVNDFQKGDIAEGYSVSREKKESFPLTVTSAQKNPTAFYLCASRKDRSSYNEQFFGPGTRLTVL.

The chain carries TRBV28 and TRBJ2-1; 9 positions match TRBD1. The CDR3 contains 14 residues. In germline, CDR1 is MDHEN, CDR2 SYDVKM. J was trimmed by 8 bases and V by 5 bases; bases with no gene match: 7. In nucleotides, the CDR3 is TGTGCCAGCAGTCCACGGGACAGGGACCATGAGCAGTTCTTC. Protein sequence: CASSPRDRDHEQFF.

The chain recombines TRBV11-2 with TRBJ1-2; 11 bases fit TRBD1. CDR1 and CDR2 (germline): SGHAT, FQNNGV. The length of the CDR3 is 14 residues. V was pared by 5 bases and J by 5 bases, with 4 bases of the junction left unmatched. The CDR3 DNA reads as TGTGCCAGCAGCGCGGGACAGGGGGTGTATGGCTACACCTTC. Its translation is CASSAGQGVYGYTF. Together with reference TRBV11-2 and TRBJ1-2, the CDR3 gives the full variable domain: EAGVAQSPRYKIIEKRQSVAFWCNPISGHATLYWYQQILGQGPKLLIQFQNNGVVDDSQLPKDRFSAERLKGVDSTLKIQPAKLEDSAVYLCASSAGQGVYGYTFGSGTRLTVV.

With regard to this clone: At the DNA level, this CDR3 is encoded by other sequences in the same sample as well. The chain joins TRBV6-5 to TRBJ2-7; 11 bases fit TRBD2. The ends lost 5 bases at V and 2 bases at J; junction bases unmatched: 5. Germline CDR1 is MNHEY and CDR2 is SVGAGI. The CDR3 sequence is 15 residues long. CDR3 sequence (DNA): TGTGCCAGCAGTCTGACTAGCGGGGACACCTACGAGCAGTACTTC. This codes for CASSLTSGDTYEQYF.

To note about this clone: Other DNA variants within this sample encode the same CDR3. The CDR3 DNA reads as TGCGCCAGCAGCTTGGTAGCGGGATCCTACAATGAGCAGTTCTTC. This codes for CASSLVAGSYNEQFF. The chain joins TRBV5-1 to TRBJ2-1, with TRBD2 matching over 8 bases. J lost 1 base, V lost 0 bases, and 0 bases had no gene match. Germline V lookup: CDR1 SGHRS, CDR2 YFSETQ. CDR3 length equals 15 residues.

The CDR3 sequence is CASSSGLPPYEQYF. CDR3 in DNA: TGTGCCAGCAGCTCGGGACTTCCACCCTACGAGCAGTACTTC. The chain couples TRBV7-2 to TRBJ2-7; D may be TRBD2 (6 bases). Germline CDR1 SGHTA, CDR2 FQGNSA. There are 14 residues in the CDR3. V gave up 4 bases and J gave up 2 bases, with 12 bases separating them.

In nucleotides, the CDR3 is TGTGCTCTGCAGCAGGTCGATGAGCAGTTCTTC. It specifies CALQQVDEQFF. The V and J genes are TRBV27 and TRBJ2-1; D is ambiguous. Germline V gives CDR1 MNHEY, CDR2 SMNVEV (reference sequence). This CDR3 spans 11 amino acids.

This chain connects TRBV10-3 to TRBJ2-1; 8 bases match TRBD1. V was clipped by 7 bases and J by 5 bases; unmatched bases: 1. Germline loops: CDR1 ENHRY, CDR2 SYGVKD. The CDR3 runs 12 residues. CDR3 amino acids: CAIKGQDNEQFF. CDR3 DNA: TGTGCCATCAAGGGACAGGACAATGAGCAGTTCTTC.

This chain joins TRBV19 and TRBJ2-7; 10 nucleotides agree with TRBD1. This CDR3 region has 14 residues. Germline values: CDR1 LNHDA, CDR2 SQIVND (reference sequence). V was clipped by 7 bases and J by 5 bases; unmatched bases: 8. CDR3 amino acids: CASTDRDRGHEQYF. DNA of the CDR3: TGTGCCAGTACCGACCGGGACAGGGGCCACGAGCAGTACTTC. The whole variable domain, remainder taken from reference TRBV19 and TRBJ2-7, is DGGITQSPKYLFRKEGQNVTLSCEQNLNHDAMYWYRQDPGQGLRLIYYSQIVNDFQKGDIAEGYSVSREKKESFPLTVTSAQKNPTAFYLCASTDRDRGHEQYFGPGTRLTVT.

The V gene is TRBV28, the J gene TRBJ2-1, with a weak D call TRBD2 (5 bases). The length of the CDR3 is 15 residues. Germline V gene sequence: CDR1 MDHEN, CDR2 SYDVKM. V lost 2 bases and J 6 bases, leaving 14 bases between the germline ends. The CDR3 sequence is CASSLLLRGSNEQFF. The CDR3 DNA sequence: TGTGCCAGCAGTTTACTTTTACGTGGGAGCAATGAGCAGTTCTTC.

The chain links TRBV7-9 to TRBJ2-2; TRBD1 might be the D (7 bases). This CDR3 region has 15 residues. The germline CDR1 and CDR2 sequences are SEHNR and FQNEAQ (reference sequence). V was shortened by 5 bases and J by 7 bases, with 17 bases between the two germline ends. This CDR3 reads CASSPYRGGGGELFF. CDR3 nucleotide sequence: TGTGCCAGCAGCCCGTACAGGGGAGGAGGCGGGGAGCTGTTTTTT.

This clone was counted a few times. This chain joins TRBV4-1 and TRBJ2-7; a possible D gene is TRBD1 (6 bases). CDR1 is MGHRA and CDR2 is YSYEKL in the germline V gene. Trimming took 0 bases from V and 3 from J, leaving 21 bases between them. The CDR3 is 18 amino acids. The CDR3: CASSQERPGGHLNYEQYF. The CDR3 DNA is TGCGCCAGCAGCCAAGAAAGGCCTGGGGGACATCTAAACTACGAGCAGTACTTC.